Following are 4 T cell receptor beta chains from one sample sequenced in a study of T cell repertoires in cytomegalovirus infection. TCRdb used MiXCR to reprocess the reads, holding one entry per CDR3 protein. The sample has 250,000 or so distinct CDR3 sequences, approximately 15% seen once. What was sequenced was CD8+ T cells from PBMCs. These receptors were obtained from a human donor in good health (CMV status not recorded). Some clones in this sample may be carry-over from other donors' samples.

The table lists this clonotype with many counts. This rearrangement joins TRBV11-2 to TRBJ2-7; D remains unclear. From germline, CDR1 is SGHAT and CDR2 FQNNGV. The CDR3 covers 12 residues. Trimming took off 2 bases at V and 3 bases at J, with 5 bases between the two ends. The CDR3 reads CASSLPHYEQYF. The CDR3 nucleotides read TGTGCCAGCAGCTTACCCCACTACGAGCAGTACTTC.

Concerning this clonotype itself: A much more abundant neighbour one base away suggests this may be a read error. The gene calls are TRBV6-1 and TRBJ1-4; 10 positions match TRBD1. Germline V lookup: CDR1 MNHNS, CDR2 SASEGT. Trimming cost V 1 base and J 9 bases; bases outside gene matches: 17. This CDR3 is 19 amino acids long. Here the CDR3 DNA reads TGTGCCAGCAGTGAAGGGGCTATTCTACCGGGACAGGGGACGAAAAAACTGTTTTTT. Translation gives CASSEGAILPGQGTKKLFF.

This clonotype was observed many times. V and J are TRBV5-6 and TRBJ1-1; D might be TRBD1 (5 bases). The CDR3 runs 16 residues. CDR1 SGHDT and CDR2 YYEEEE come from the germline V gene. V gave up 0 bases and J gave up 4 bases, with 16 bases separating them. For the CDR3, the DNA is TGTGCCAGCAGCTTGGCGCCGGACACCGGGACCACTGAAGCTTTCTTT. The encoded protein is CASSLAPDTGTTEAFF. The entire variable domain, with the rest obtained from reference TRBV5-6 and TRBJ1-1, is as follows: DAGVTQSPTHLIKTRGQQVTLRCSPKSGHDTVSWYQQALGQGPQFIFQYYEEEERQRGNFPDRFSGHQFPNYSSELNVNALLLGDSALYLCASSLAPDTGTTEAFFGQGTRLTVV.

The genes are TRBV14 and TRBJ1-1; maybe TRBD1 (5 bases). The CDR3 is 12 residues long. Germline CDR1 is SGHDN and CDR2 is FVKESK. Between the trimmed V and J ends, which lost 4 bases and 12 bases, there was a span of 15 bases. CDR3 loop: CASSPSGTRPFF. CDR3 bases: TGTGCCAGCAGCCCATCAGGGACGAGGCCTTTCTTT.